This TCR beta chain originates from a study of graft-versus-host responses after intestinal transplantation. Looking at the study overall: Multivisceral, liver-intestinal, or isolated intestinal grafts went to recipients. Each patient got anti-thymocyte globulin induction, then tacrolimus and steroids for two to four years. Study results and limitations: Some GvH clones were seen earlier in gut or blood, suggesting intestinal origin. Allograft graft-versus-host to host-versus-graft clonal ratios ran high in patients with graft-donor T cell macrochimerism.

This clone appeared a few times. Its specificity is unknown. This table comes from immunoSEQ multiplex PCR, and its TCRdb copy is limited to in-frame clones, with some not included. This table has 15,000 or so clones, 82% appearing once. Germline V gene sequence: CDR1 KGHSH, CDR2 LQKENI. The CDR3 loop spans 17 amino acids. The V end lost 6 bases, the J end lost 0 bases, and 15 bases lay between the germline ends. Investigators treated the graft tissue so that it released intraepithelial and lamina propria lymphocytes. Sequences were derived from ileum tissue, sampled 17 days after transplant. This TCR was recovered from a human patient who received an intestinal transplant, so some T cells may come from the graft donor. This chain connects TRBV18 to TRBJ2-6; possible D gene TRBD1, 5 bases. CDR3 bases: TGTGCCAGCTCCCCCTTGGGGCTCAACTCTGGGGCCAACGTCCTGACTTTC. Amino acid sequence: CASSPLGLNSGANVLTF.